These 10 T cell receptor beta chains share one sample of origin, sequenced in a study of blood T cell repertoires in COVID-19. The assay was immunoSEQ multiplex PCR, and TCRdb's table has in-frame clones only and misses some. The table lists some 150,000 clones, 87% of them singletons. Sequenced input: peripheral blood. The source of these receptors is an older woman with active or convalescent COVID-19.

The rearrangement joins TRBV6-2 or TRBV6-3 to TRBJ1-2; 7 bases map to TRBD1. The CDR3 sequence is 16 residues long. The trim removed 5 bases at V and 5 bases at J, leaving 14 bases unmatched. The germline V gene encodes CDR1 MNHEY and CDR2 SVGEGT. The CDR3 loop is CASSTHTDRISYGYTF. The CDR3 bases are TGTGCCAGCAGTACCCACACGGACAGGATATCATATGGCTACACCTTC.

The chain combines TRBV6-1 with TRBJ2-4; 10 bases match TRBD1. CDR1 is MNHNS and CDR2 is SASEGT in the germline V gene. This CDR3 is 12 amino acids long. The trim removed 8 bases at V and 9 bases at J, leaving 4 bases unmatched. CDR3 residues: CASEGQGGIQYF. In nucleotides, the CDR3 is TGTGCCAGCGAAGGACAGGGGGGCATTCAGTACTTC.

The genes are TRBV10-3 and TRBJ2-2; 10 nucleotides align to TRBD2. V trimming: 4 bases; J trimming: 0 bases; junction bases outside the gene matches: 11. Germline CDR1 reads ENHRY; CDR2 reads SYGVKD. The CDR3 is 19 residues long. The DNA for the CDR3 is TGTGCCATCAGTGTTGTGAAGGATAGCGGGGGGACGAACACCGGGGAGCTGTTTTTT. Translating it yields CAISVVKDSGGTNTGELFF.

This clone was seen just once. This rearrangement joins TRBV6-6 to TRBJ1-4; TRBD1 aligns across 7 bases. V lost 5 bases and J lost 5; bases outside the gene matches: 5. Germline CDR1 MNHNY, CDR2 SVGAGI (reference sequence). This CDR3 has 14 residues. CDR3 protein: CASSETGLNEKLFF. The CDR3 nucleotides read TGTGCCAGCAGTGAGACAGGGTTAAATGAAAAACTGTTTTTT.

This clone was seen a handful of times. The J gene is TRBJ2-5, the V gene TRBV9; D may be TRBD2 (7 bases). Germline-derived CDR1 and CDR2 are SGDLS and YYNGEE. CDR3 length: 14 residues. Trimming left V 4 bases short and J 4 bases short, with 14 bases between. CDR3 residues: CASSPAGALETQYF. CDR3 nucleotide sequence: TGTGCCAGCAGCCCCGCGGGGGCGTTAGAGACCCAGTACTTC.

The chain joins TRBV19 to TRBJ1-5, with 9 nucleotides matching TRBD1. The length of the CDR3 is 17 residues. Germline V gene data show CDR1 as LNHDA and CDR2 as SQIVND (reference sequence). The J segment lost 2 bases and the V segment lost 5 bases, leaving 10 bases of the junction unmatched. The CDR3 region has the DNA TGTGCCAGTAGTTTACAGGGGGCGAGGATTGGCAATCAGCCCCAGCATTTT. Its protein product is CASSLQGARIGNQPQHF.

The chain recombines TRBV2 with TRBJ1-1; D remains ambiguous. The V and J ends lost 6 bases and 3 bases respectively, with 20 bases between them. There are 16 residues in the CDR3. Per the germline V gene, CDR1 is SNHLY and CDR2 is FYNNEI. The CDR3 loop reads CASSPGPGVADTEAFF. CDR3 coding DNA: TGTGCCAGCAGCCCTGGACCCGGGGTTGCGGACACTGAAGCTTTCTTT.

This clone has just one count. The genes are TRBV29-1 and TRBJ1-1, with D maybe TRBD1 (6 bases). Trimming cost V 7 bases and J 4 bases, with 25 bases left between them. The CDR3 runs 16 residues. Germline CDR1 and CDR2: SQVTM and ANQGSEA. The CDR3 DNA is TGCAGCGCCCGAGGGGGGGCAGGCGCGAAGAGCACTGAAGCTTTCTTT. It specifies CSARGGAGAKSTEAFF.

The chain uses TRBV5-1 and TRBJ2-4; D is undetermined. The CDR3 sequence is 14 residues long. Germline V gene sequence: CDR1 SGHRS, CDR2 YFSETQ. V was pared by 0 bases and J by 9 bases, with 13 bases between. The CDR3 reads CASSLGADMGIQYF. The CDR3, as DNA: TGCGCCAGCAGCTTGGGGGCAGACATGGGCATTCAGTACTTC.

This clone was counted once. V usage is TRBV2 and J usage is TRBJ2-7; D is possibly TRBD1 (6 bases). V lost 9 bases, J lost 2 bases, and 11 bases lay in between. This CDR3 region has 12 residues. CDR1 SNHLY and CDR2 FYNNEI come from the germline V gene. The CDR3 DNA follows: TGTGCCAGTAACAGGGTCCCCTACGAGCAGTACTTC. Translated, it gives CASNRVPYEQYF.